Sequencing of this T cell receptor beta chain was carried out in a study of blood T cells in healthy people across ages. Together with a sample-barcoded 5' primer, a J-beta primer mix was included in a second PCR lasting about 6 to 12 cycles. Each cDNA was tagged by a template-switch adaptor containing 12 random nucleotides. TCRdb called the 5' RACE reads again in MiXCR, with one record for every CDR3 protein. The repertoire holds 730,000 or so distinct CDR3 sequences, with 35% to 45% as singletons. The germline CDR1 and CDR2 sequences are GTSNPN and SVGIG (reference sequence). Trimming removed 8 bases from V and 3 bases from J, with 16 bases in between. The CDR3 has 13 amino acids. Donors each provided about 9.5 milliliters of peripheral blood.

This receptor was taken from a woman aged 55 to 70 in good health. Sequenced: blood. The chain employs TRBV30 and TRBJ1-1; TRBD1 might be the D (6 bases). The CDR3 sequence: CAGLQGSHTEAFF. As DNA, the CDR3 is TGTGCCGGACTTCAGGGGTCCCACACTGAAGCTTTCTTT.